Listed here are 23 T cell receptor beta chains from one sample, sequenced in a study of cytomegalovirus exposure and HLA in healthy donors. Clones were read by immunoSEQ multiplex PCR, and TCRdb kept only the in-frame ones, dropping some. The repertoire holds about 250,000 clones, around 87% seen once, with about 2.8% in the top ten. The sequenced sample was PBMCs. All receptors derive from a man aged 18 to 29 in good health and CMV-seronegative.

In its sample, this clone was seen once. The CDR3 loop reads CASSLSVLSTDTQYF. In DNA form, the CDR3 reads TGTGCCAGCAGCTTATCGGTCTTATCCACAGATACGCAGTATTTT. The J gene is TRBJ2-3, the V gene TRBV7-9; no clear D gene. V was cut by 2 bases and J by 2 bases, with 11 bases left in between. CDR3 length: 15 residues. Germline CDR1 reads SEHNR; CDR2 reads FQNEAQ (reference sequence).

The chain joins TRBV6-5 to TRBJ2-1; a weak D match, TRBD2 (6 bases). V lost 0 bases and J 15 bases, leaving 21 bases between the germline ends. Germline V CDR1 and CDR2: MNHEY, SVGAGI. The CDR3 consists of 15 residues. The CDR3 DNA sequence: TGTGCCAGCAGTTACTCGTTCTCGGACTATTCGGGCGTGTTCTTC. Its protein is CASSYSFSDYSGVFF.

This chain connects TRBV5-1 to TRBJ2-3; D is unresolved. Trimming pared 1 base from V and 2 bases from J, leaving 8 bases between. The CDR3 consists of 14 residues. CDR1 is SGHRS, CDR2 YFSETQ, per germline. The CDR3 nucleotides read TGCGCCAGCAGCTTGACACGTCTCACAGATACGCAGTATTTT. Its translation is CASSLTRLTDTQYF.

The chain has TRBV5-1 and TRBJ2-4; 7 bases align to TRBD1. CDR3 length: 13 amino acids. Losses at the gene ends were 4 bases for V and 7 bases for J; bases not matched to a gene: 5. Germline CDR1 SGHRS, CDR2 YFSETQ. This chain's CDR3 is CASSPNRGNIQYF. The CDR3 DNA sequence: TGCGCCAGCAGCCCAAACAGGGGTAACATTCAGTACTTC. The full variable domain, with the rest looked up from reference TRBV5-1 and TRBJ2-4, is KAGVTQTPRYLIKTRGQQVTLSCSPISGHRSVSWYQQTPGQGLQFLFEYFSETQRNKGNFPGRFSGRQFSNSRSEMNVSTLELGDSALYLCASSPNRGNIQYFGAGTRLSVL.

The V call is TRBV7-2, the J call TRBJ2-7, with D tentatively TRBD1 (8 bases). CDR1 and CDR2 from the germline V gene are SGHTA and FQGNSA. The CDR3 runs 14 residues. V was shortened by 5 bases and J by 5 bases, with 16 bases between the two germline ends. CDR3 amino acids: CASSDRTGRDEQYF. The CDR3 DNA is TGTGCCAGCAGCGACCGGACAGGGAGGGACGAGCAGTACTTC.

The chain recombines TRBV5-6 with TRBJ2-5; no definite D call. The CDR3 contains 13 residues. V lost 0 bases, J lost 4 bases, and 7 bases lay in between. Germline lookup yields CDR1 SGHDT and CDR2 YYEEEE. The CDR3 loop is CASSLGVRETQYF. The CDR3, as DNA: TGTGCCAGCAGCTTGGGTGTGAGAGAGACCCAGTACTTC.

Turning to this clone: The same CDR3 can be traced to other DNA sequences in this sample. The chain carries TRBV4-3 and TRBJ1-6, with 7 nucleotides matching TRBD1. Unmatched junction bases numbered 6, after V lost 0 bases and J lost 16 bases. The CDR3 sequence is 13 residues long. Germline V gene sequence: CDR1 LGHNA, CDR2 YSLEER. CDR3 in amino acids: CASSQEAGGPLHF. Here the CDR3 DNA reads TGCGCCAGCAGCCAAGAGGCAGGGGGACCTCTCCACTTT.

The count of this clone is one. The chain is built from TRBV5-6 and TRBJ2-7, with 8 bases fitting TRBD2. The germline V gene encodes CDR1 SGHDT and CDR2 YYEEEE. V was clipped by 0 bases and J by 4 bases; unmatched bases: 9. The CDR3 totals 16 residues. CDR3 nucleotides: TGTGCCAGCAGCTTGGAGGAGCGGGGGCGTATTTACGAGCAGTACTTC. Amino acid sequence: CASSLEERGRIYEQYF.

The rearrangement links TRBV9 to TRBJ1-5; D not resolved. V shed 1 base and J shed 4 bases, with 15 bases lying between them. The CDR3 spans 16 residues. In germline, CDR1 is SGDLS, CDR2 YYNGEE. The CDR3, as DNA: TGTGCCAGCAGCGTATGGAATCCAGCGGGAAATCAGCCCCAGCATTTT. Amino acids: CASSVWNPAGNQPQHF.

This clone was picked up one time. The chain couples TRBV5-1 to TRBJ1-3; the D gene is possibly TRBD1 (5 bases). V was cut by 3 bases and J by 4 bases, with 14 bases left in between. Per the germline V gene, CDR1 is SGHRS and CDR2 is YFSETQ. The CDR3 sequence is 15 residues long. The CDR3 DNA follows: TGCGCCAGCAGCTCGGCGGCAGGGTCAGGAAACACCATATATTTT. Amino acids: CASSSAAGSGNTIYF.

The chain recombines TRBV7-2 with TRBJ2-3; the match to TRBD1 covers 8 bases. CDR3 size: 15 residues. V lost 2 bases, J lost 6 bases, and 7 bases stayed unmatched. Per the germline V gene, CDR1 is SGHTA and CDR2 is FQGNSA. CDR3: CASSLLGQAGDTQYF. The CDR3 nucleotides read TGTGCCAGCAGCTTATTGGGACAGGCAGGGGATACGCAGTATTTT.

This chain joins TRBV6-1 and TRBJ2-3; D gene uncertain. Trimming shortened V by 3 bases and J by 8 bases, and 9 bases separated the two germline ends. There are 12 residues in the CDR3. Germline CDR1 MNHNS, CDR2 SASEGT. The CDR3 DNA reads as TGTGCCAGCAGTGATTCGACTGTTACGCAGTATTTT. It specifies CASSDSTVTQYF.

The V gene is TRBV9, the J gene TRBJ2-2; D gene ambiguous. V was pared by 3 bases and J by 7 bases, with 13 bases between. This CDR3 comprises 14 residues. The germline V gene has CDR1 SGDLS and CDR2 YYNGEE. CDR3 residues: CASSGGWVGGELFF. The CDR3 DNA sequence: TGTGCCAGCAGCGGCGGATGGGTGGGCGGGGAGCTGTTTTTT.

The chain recombines TRBV4-3 with TRBJ2-2; possible D gene TRBD1, 5 bases. The CDR3 is 17 residues long. Germline-derived CDR1 and CDR2 are LGHNA and YSLEER. The V gene lost 0 bases and the J gene lost 4 bases, with 15 bases spanning the gap. Here the CDR3 reads CASSQDGRGQSTGELFF. Written as DNA, the CDR3 is TGCGCCAGCAGCCAAGACGGAAGAGGACAAAGCACCGGGGAGCTGTTTTTT.

The chain combines TRBV7-9 with TRBJ1-1; D possibly corresponds to TRBD1 (5 bases). CDR3 length: 14 residues. CDR1 and CDR2 (germline): SEHNR, FQNEAQ (reference sequence). V lost 4 bases and J lost 1, with 10 bases in between. As DNA, the CDR3 is TGTGCCAGCAGCTATGGGGCGACGAACACTGAAGCTTTCTTT. This translates into CASSYGATNTEAFF.

The chain has TRBV20-1 and TRBJ1-4, with a tentative D call TRBD1 (5 bases). V was pared by 7 bases and J by 8 bases, with 11 bases between. CDR1 DFQATT and CDR2 SNEGSKA come from the germline V gene (reference sequence). The CDR3 sequence is 11 residues long. The CDR3, as DNA: TGCAGTGTTGGGGCGGCGGAAAAACTGTTTTTT. This gives the protein CSVGAAEKLFF.

V is TRBV27 and J is TRBJ2-1, with D possibly matching TRBD1 (6 bases). The germline gives CDR1 MNHEY, CDR2 SMNVEV (reference sequence). V dropped 8 bases and J dropped 8 bases, with 31 bases sitting between them. CDR3 size: 18 residues. The CDR3 DNA is TGTGCCAGCGCATCCAACCCCCGGGGACACCGTATCGAGCATGAGCAGTTCTTC. Its translation: CASASNPRGHRIEHEQFF.

The rearrangement joins TRBV28 to TRBJ1-5; D is ambiguous. Between the trimmed V and J ends, which lost 8 bases and 10 bases, there was a span of 15 bases. The CDR3 runs 12 residues. Per germline, CDR1 MDHEN and CDR2 SYDVKM. The CDR3 nucleotides are TGTGCCAGCCGGCCCCTTGGGCTCCCCCAGCATTTT. It is translated as CASRPLGLPQHF.

This rearrangement joins TRBV6-5 to TRBJ1-2, with 8 positions matching TRBD1. CDR3 size: 15 residues. Looked up from germline, CDR1 is MNHEY and CDR2 is SVGAGI. Germline trimming cut 2 bases from V and 4 bases from J; bases unmatched to any gene: 6. CDR3: CASSYDTGGTYGYTF. CDR3 coding DNA: TGTGCCAGCAGTTACGACACAGGGGGTACCTATGGCTACACCTTC.

This chain connects TRBV28 to TRBJ2-1; D gene unclear. Germline CDR1 reads MDHEN; CDR2 reads SYDVKM. The germline V and J ends were trimmed by 6 bases and 2 bases, with 8 bases remaining between them. The CDR3 extends over 13 amino acids. CDR3 nucleotide sequence: TGTGCCAGCAGGGCTGGCCCCTACAATGAGCAGTTCTTC. Translation: CASRAGPYNEQFF.

V is TRBV15 and J is TRBJ2-5, with D possibly TRBD2 on 6 matching bases. There are 15 residues in the CDR3. The V gene's germline CDR1 is LNHNV and CDR2 YYDKDF (reference sequence). The V end lost 5 bases, the J end lost 5 bases, and 18 bases lay between the germline ends. The CDR3 region has the DNA TGTGCCACCAGCGGCGGGACCTTCAGGGAGGAGACCCAGTACTTC. Encoded protein: CATSGGTFREETQYF.

The CDR3 bases are TGTGCCTGGAGACCCACCGGGACAGGAGGCGAAAAACTGTTTTTT. This encodes CAWRPTGTGGEKLFF. The chain couples TRBV30 to TRBJ1-4; 8 bases align to TRBD1. Trimming at V came to 3 bases and at J to 8 bases, leaving 11 bases not matched to a gene. The CDR3 length is 15 residues. Germline CDR1 reads GTSNPN; CDR2 reads SVGIG (reference sequence). The variable domain in full, completed from reference TRBV30 and TRBJ1-4, reads SQTIHQWPATLVQPVGSPLSLECTVEGTSNPNLYWYRQAAGRGLQLLFYSVGIGQISSEVPQNLSASRPQDRQFILSSKKLLLSDSGFYLCAWRPTGTGGEKLFFGSGTQLSVL.

V gene TRBV29-1 combines with J gene TRBJ1-1; TRBD1 might be the D (5 bases). Germline V CDR1 and CDR2: SQVTM, ANQGSEA. The CDR3 has 12 amino acids. Trimming stripped 0 bases from V and 6 bases from J, with 8 bases between. DNA of the CDR3: TGCAGCGTTGAAGATCAGGGCCCTGAAGCTTTCTTT. Encoded protein: CSVEDQGPEAFF.